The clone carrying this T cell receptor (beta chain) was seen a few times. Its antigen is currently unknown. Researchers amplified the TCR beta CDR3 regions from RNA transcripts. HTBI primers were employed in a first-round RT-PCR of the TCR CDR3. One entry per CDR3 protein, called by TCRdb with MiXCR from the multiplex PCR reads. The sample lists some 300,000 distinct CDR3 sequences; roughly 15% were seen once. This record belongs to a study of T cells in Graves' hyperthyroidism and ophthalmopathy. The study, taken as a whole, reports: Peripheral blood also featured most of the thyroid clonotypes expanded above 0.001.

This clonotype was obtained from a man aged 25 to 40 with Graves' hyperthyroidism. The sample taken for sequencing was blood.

CDR3 sequence: CASSLEKGAYTEAFF. Here the CDR3 DNA reads TGCGCCAGCAGCTTGGAAAAGGGGGCTTACACTGAAGCTTTCTTT. The V and J genes are TRBV5-1 and TRBJ1-1; 7 bases are shared with TRBD1. CDR3 size: 15 residues. CDR1 is SGHRS, CDR2 YFSETQ, per germline. J lost 3 bases, V lost 0 bases, and 5 bases had no gene match.